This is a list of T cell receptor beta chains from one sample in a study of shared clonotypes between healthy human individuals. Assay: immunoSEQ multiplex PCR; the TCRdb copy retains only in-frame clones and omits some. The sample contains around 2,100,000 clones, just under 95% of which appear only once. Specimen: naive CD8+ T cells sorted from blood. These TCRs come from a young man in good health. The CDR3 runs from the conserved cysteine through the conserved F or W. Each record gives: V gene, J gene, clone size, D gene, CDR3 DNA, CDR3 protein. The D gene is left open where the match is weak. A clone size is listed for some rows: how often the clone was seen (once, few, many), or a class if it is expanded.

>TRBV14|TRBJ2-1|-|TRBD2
TGTGCCAGCAGCCAAGACTGGGCGGGGGTGAGCTCCTACAATGAGCAGTTCTTC
CASSQDWAGVSSYNEQFF
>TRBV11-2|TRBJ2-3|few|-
TGTGCCAGCAGCTTAGATCCAGATACGCAGTATTTT
CASSLDPDTQYF
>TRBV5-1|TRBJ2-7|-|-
TGCGCCAGCAGCTTGGCGGCAGAGTACTACGAGCAGTACTTC
CASSLAAEYYEQYF
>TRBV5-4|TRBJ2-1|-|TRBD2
TGTGCCAGCAGCCTCAGGGAGGGGACCTACAATGAGCAGTTCTTC
CASSLREGTYNEQFF
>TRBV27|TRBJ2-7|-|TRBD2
TGTGCCAGCAGTTTACGGGGGGAAGGCTACGAGCAGTACTTC
CASSLRGEGYEQYF
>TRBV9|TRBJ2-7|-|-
TGTGCCAGCAGCCCAGGGGGGGACGAGCAGTACTTC
CASSPGGDEQYF
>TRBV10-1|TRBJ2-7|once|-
TGCGCCAACAGTGAGTCCCTTCTTTACGAGCAGTACTTC
CANSESLLYEQYF
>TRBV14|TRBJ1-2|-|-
TGTGCCAGCAGCACTATCAACGGTCCCTATGGCTACACCTTC
CASSTINGPYGYTF
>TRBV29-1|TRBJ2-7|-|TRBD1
TGCAGCGCGGGACAGGGTGTTTACGAGCAGTACTTC
CSAGQGVYEQYF
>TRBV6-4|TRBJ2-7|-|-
TGTGCCAGCAGTGACGCCTTACAGGGTTACGAGCAGTACTTC
CASSDALQGYEQYF
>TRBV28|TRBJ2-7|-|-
TGTGCCAGCAGTTTATCAGAGACCTCCTACGAGCAGTACTTC
CASSLSETSYEQYF
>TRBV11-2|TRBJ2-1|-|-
TGTGCCAGCAGCTTCGAGTCACTAGGATATGAGCAGTTCTTC
CASSFESLGYEQFF
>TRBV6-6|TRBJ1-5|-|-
TGTGCCAGCAGTTTCAGACCCCCCGAACTGGCTCAGCCCCAGCATTTT
CASSFRPPELAQPQHF
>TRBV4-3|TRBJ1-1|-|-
TGCGCCAGCAGCCAAGATAGTGGGGTTCTTACCACTGAAGCTTTCTTT
CASSQDSGVLTTEAFF
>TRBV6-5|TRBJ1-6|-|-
TGTGCCAGCAGTTACTCCCGCAATGGGAATTCACCCCTCCACTTT
CASSYSRNGNSPLHF
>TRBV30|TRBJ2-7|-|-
TGTGCCTGGAGTGCTAGCAGCCCCTACGAGCAGTACTTC
CAWSASSPYEQYF
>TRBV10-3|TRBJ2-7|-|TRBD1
TGTGCCATCAGTGGGGGACAGGGTGAGGAGCAGTACTTC
CAISGGQGEEQYF
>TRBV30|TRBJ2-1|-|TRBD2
TGTGCCTGGAATGACCGCGGGGGGCCGAGGGACAATGAGCAGTTCTTC
CAWNDRGGPRDNEQFF
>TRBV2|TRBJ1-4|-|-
TGTGCCAGCAGTGAGACACAGGGAAAGGTGGAAAAACTGTTTTTT
CASSETQGKVEKLFF
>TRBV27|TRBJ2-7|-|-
TGTGCCAGCAGTCCGACGACAGGCTTGAGCGAGCAGTACTTC
CASSPTTGLSEQYF
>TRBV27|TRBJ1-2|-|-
TGTGCCAGCAGCATGGGATATGGCTACACCTTC
CASSMGYGYTF
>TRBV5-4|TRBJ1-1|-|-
TGTGCCAGCAGCTTGGTGGGTACGAACACTGAAGCTTTCTTT
CASSLVGTNTEAFF
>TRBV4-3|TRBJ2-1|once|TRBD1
TGCGCCAGCAGCCAAGATCAGGGGGACAATCGACTTTACAATGAGCAGTTCTTC
CASSQDQGDNRLYNEQFF
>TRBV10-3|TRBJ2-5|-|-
TGTGCCATCAGTGAGTCCCCTTCCGGGACATCTCCTGCCCAGTACTTC
CAISESPSGTSPAQYF
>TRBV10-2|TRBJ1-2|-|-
TGCGCCAGCTCCCCCGGCAGTGACTATGGCTACACCTTC
CASSPGSDYGYTF
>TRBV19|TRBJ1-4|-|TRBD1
TGTGCCAGTAGTTTTGGGACAGTGGATGGTGAAAAACTGTTTTTT
CASSFGTVDGEKLFF
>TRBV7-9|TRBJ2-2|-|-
TGTGCCAGCAGCGATGGGACTGATAACACCGGGGAGCTGTTTTTT
CASSDGTDNTGELFF
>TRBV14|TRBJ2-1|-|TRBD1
TGTGCCAGCAGCACATGGGACAGGTCGCCCTACAATGAGCAGTTCTTC
CASSTWDRSPYNEQFF
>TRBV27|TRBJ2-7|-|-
TGTGCCAGCAGCCCCATTCCCCTCACTCGTGCCTCCTACGAGCAGTACTTC
CASSPIPLTRASYEQYF
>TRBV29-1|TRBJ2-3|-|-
TGCAGCGTTCCCCCGGGGGCAGCAGATACGCAGTATTTT
CSVPPGAADTQYF
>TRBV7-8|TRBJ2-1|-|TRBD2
TGTGCCAGCAACACGGGACTAGCGGGGGGGCAGAGCTCCTACAATGAGCAGTTCTTC
CASNTGLAGGQSSYNEQFF
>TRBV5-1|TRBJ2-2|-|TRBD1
TGCGCCAGCAGCTCCCCCCGGGACAGCATTACCGGGGAGCTGTTTTTT
CASSSPRDSITGELFF
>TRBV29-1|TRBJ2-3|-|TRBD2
TGCAGCGTTGAAGCCTACCTTAGCGGGGGGGCTCCAGATACGCAGTATTTT
CSVEAYLSGGAPDTQYF
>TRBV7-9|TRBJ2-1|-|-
TGTGCCAGCAGCTTAGGGGGCCTTGGCGGGCCCACCTACAATGAGCAGTTCTTC
CASSLGGLGGPTYNEQFF
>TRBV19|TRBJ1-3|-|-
TGTGCCAGTAGGGAACCCTCTGGAAACACCATATATTTT
CASREPSGNTIYF
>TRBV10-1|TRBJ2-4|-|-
TGCGCCAGCCAGTGTGAGAGAAAGTTAGCCAAAAACATTCAGTACTTC
CASQCERKLAKNIQYF
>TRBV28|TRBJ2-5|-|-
TGTGCCAGCAGTTCCGGGACACTAAAAGAGACCCAGTACTTC
CASSSGTLKETQYF
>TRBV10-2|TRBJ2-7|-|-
TGCGCCAGCAGGGTTTCCTACGAGCAGTACTTC
CASRVSYEQYF
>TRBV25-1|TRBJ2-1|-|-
TGTGCCAGCAGTGATGGAGCAGAGCAGTTCTTC
CASSDGAEQFF
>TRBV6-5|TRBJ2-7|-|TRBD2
TGTGCCAGCAGCAACGGGGAGGGGCCATACGAGCAGTACTTC
CASSNGEGPYEQYF
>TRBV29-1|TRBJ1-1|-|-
TGCAGCGTTGAAGGGAACAGAGCTGAAGCTTTCTTT
CSVEGNRAEAFF
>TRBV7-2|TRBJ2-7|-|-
TGTGCCAGCAGCTTAGCCTCTGGCGGAGGGGAGAACGAGCAGTACTTC
CASSLASGGGENEQYF